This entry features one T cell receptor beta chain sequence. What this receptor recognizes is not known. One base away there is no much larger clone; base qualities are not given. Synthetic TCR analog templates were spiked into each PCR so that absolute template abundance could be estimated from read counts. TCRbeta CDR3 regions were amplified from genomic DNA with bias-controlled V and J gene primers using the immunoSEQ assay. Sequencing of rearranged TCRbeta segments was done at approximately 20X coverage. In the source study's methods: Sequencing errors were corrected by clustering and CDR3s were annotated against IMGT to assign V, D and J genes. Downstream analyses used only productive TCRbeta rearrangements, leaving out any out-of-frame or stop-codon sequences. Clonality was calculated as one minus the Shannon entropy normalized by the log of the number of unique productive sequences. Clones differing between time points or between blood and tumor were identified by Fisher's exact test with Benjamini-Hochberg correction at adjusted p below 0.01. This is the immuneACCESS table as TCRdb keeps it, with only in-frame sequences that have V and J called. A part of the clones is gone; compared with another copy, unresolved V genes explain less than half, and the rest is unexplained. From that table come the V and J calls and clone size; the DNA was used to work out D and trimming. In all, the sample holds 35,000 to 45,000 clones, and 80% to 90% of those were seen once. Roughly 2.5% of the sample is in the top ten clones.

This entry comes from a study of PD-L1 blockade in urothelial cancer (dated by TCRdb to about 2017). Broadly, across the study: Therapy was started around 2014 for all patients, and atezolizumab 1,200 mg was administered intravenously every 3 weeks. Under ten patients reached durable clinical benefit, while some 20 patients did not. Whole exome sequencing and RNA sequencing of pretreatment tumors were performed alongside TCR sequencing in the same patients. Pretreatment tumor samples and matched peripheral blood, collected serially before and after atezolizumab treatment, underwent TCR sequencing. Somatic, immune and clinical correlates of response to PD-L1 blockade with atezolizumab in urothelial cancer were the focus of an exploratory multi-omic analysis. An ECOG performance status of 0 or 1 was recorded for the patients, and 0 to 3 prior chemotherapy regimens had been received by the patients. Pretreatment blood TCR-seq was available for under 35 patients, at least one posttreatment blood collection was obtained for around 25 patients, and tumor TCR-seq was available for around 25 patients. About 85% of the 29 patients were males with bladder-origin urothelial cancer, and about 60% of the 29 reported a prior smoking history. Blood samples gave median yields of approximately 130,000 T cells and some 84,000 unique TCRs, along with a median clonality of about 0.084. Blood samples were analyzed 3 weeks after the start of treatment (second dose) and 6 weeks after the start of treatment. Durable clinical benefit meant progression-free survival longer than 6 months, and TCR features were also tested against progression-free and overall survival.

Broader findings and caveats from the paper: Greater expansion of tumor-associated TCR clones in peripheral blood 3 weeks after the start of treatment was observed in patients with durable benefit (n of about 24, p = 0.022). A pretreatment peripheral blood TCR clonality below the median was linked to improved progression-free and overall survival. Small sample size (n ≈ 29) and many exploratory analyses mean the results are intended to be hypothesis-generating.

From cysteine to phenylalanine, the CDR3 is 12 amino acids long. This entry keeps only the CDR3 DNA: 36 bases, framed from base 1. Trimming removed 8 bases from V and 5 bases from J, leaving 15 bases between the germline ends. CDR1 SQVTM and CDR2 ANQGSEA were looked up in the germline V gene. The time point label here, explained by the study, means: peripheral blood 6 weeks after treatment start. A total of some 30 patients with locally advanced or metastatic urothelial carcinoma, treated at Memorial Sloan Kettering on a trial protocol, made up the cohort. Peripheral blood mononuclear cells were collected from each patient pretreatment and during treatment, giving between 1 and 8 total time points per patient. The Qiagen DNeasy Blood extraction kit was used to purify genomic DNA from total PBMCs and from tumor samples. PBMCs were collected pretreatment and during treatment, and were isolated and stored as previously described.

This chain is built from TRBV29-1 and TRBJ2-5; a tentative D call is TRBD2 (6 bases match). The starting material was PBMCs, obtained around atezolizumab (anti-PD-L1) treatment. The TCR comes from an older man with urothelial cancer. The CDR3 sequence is CSYVGSGETQYF. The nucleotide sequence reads TGCAGCTACGTCGGGAGCGGGGAGACCCAGTACTTC. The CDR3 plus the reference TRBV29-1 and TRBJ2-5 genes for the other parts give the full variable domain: SAVISQKPSRDICQRGTSLTIQCQVDSQVTMMFWYRQQPGQSLTLIATANQGSEATYESGFVIDKFPISRPNLTFSTLTVSNMSPEDSSIYLCSYVGSGETQYFGPGTRLLVL.